This TCR beta chain was profiled in a study of blood T cells in healthy people across ages. Overall study findings and caveats: Total diversity from one million sequenced T cells was likely underestimated.

Primed by a sample-barcoded 5' primer and a J-beta primer mix, a second PCR proceeded for 7 to 11 cycles. Every cDNA molecule carried a tag from a template-switch adaptor bearing 12 random nucleotides. TCRdb ran MiXCR on the 5' RACE reads and lists one entry per CDR3 protein. The table lists 1.8 million or so distinct CDR3 sequences, approximately 40% of them singletons, with approximately 22% in the top ten. This clonotype appeared a few times. The antigen remains unidentified. This CDR3 is 14 amino acids long. Germline loops: CDR1 SGHTA, CDR2 FQGNSA. V shed 3 bases, J shed 5 bases, and the junction held 1 base outside the gene matches.

Sequencing was performed on blood. The V gene is TRBV7-2, the J gene TRBJ2-3; TRBD2 agrees at 11 bases. The origin of this receptor is a human donor in good health. CDR3 bases: TGTGCCAGCAGCTTTAGCGGGAGGGGAGATACGCAGTATTTT. The encoded protein is CASSFSGRGDTQYF.